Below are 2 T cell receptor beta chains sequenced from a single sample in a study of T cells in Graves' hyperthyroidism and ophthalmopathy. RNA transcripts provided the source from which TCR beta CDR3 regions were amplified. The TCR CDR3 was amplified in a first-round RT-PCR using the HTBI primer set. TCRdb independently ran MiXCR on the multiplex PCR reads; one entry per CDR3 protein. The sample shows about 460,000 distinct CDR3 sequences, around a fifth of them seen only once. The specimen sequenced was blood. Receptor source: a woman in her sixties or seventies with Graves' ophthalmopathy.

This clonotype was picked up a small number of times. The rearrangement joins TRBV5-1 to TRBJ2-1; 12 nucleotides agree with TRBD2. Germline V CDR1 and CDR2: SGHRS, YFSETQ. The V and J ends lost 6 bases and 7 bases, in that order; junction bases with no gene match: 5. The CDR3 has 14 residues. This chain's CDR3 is CASKTSGSMNEQFF. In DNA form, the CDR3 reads TGCGCCAGCAAGACTAGCGGGAGTATGAATGAGCAGTTCTTC.

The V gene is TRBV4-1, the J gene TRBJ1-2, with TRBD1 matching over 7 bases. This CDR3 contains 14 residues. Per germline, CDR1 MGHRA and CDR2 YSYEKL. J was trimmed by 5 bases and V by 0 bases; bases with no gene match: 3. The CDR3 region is CASSQEVRGYGYTF. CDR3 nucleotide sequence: TGCGCCAGCAGCCAAGAGGTCAGGGGGTATGGCTACACCTTC.